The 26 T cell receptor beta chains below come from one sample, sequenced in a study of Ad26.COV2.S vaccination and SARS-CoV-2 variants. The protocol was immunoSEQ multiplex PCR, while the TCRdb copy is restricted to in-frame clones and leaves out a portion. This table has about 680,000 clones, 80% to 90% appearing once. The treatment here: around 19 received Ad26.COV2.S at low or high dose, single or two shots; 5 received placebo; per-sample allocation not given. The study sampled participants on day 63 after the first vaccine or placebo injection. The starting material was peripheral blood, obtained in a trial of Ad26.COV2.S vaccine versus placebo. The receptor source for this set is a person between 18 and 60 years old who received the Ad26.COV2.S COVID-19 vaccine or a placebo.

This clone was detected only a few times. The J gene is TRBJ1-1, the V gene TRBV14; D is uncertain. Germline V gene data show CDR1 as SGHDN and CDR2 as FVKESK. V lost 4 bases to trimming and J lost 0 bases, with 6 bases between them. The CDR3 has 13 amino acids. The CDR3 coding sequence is TGTGCCAGCAGCCGTTCAGTGAACACTGAAGCTTTCTTT. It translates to CASSRSVNTEAFF.

As DNA, the CDR3 is TGTGCCAGTACCCCTACTAGCGGGAGCGTCTACGAGCAGTACTTC. It translates to CASTPTSGSVYEQYF. V usage is TRBV19 and J usage is TRBJ2-7; 11 nucleotides agree with TRBD2. Germline CDR1 is LNHDA and CDR2 is SQIVND (reference sequence). The CDR3 runs 15 residues. V lost 7 bases to trimming and J lost 3 bases; unmatched junction nucleotides: 8.

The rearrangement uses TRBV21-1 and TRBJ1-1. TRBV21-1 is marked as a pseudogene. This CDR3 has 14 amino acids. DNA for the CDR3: TGTGCCAGCAGCCTGGAGGGGGGGTACACTGAAGCTTTCTTT. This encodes CASSLEGGYTEAFF.

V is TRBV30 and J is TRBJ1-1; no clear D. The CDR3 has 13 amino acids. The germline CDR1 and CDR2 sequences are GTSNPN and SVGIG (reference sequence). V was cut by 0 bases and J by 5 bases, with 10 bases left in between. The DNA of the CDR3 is TGTGCCTGGAGTGTTTTTCTTAGGACTGAAGCTTTCTTT. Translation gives CAWSVFLRTEAFF.

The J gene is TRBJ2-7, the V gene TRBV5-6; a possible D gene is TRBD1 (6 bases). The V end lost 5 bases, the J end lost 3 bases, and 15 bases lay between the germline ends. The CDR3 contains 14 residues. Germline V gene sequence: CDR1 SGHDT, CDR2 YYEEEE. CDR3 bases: TGTGCCAGCAGTCCCCCGGGACACCTCTACGAGCAGTACTTC. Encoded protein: CASSPPGHLYEQYF. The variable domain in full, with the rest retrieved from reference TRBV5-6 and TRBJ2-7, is DAGVTQSPTHLIKTRGQQVTLRCSPKSGHDTVSWYQQALGQGPQFIFQYYEEEERQRGNFPDRFSGHQFPNYSSELNVNALLLGDSALYLCASSPPGHLYEQYFGPGTRLTVT.

CDR3 nucleotide sequence: TGCAGCTCGATGTCCGGGAATGAGCAGTTCTTC. As protein: CSSMSGNEQFF. The chain recombines TRBV29-1 with TRBJ2-1; D not certain. Germline-derived CDR1 and CDR2 are SQVTM and ANQGSEA. This CDR3 is built from 11 residues. Trimming removed 8 bases at V and 7 bases at J, with 12 bases between.

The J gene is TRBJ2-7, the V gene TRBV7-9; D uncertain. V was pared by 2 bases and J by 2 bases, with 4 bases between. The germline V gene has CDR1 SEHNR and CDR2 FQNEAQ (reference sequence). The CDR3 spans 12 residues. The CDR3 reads CASSLIAYEQYF. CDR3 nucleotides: TGTGCCAGCAGCTTAATCGCCTACGAGCAGTACTTC.

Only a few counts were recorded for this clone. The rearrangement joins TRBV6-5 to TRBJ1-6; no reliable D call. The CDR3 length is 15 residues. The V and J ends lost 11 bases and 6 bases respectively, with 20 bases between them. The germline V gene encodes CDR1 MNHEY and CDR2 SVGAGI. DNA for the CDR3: TGTGCCGTTAGGGCTACGACCCTTTTTAATTCACCCCTCCACTTT. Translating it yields CAVRATTLFNSPLHF.

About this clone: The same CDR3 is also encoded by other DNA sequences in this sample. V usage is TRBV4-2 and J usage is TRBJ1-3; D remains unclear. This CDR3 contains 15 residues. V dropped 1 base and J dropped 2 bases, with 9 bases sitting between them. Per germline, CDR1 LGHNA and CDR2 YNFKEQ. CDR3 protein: CASSQGRGTGNTIYF. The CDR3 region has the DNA TGTGCCAGCAGCCAAGGCCGAGGGACTGGAAACACCATATATTTT.

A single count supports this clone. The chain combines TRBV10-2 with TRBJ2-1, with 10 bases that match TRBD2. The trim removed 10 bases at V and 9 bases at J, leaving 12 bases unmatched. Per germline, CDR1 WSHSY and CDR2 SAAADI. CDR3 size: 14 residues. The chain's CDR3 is CATIGLAGAGEQFF. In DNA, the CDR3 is TGCGCCACCATCGGGCTAGCGGGAGCGGGTGAGCAGTTCTTC.

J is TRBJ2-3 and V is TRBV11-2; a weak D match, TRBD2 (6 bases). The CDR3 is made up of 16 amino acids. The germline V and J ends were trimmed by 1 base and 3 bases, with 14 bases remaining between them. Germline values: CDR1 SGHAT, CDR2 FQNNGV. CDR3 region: CASSLGHGSGTDTQYF. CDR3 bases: TGTGCCAGCAGCTTAGGCCACGGGAGTGGGACAGATACGCAGTATTTT. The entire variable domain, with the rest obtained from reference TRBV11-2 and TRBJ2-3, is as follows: EAGVAQSPRYKIIEKRQSVAFWCNPISGHATLYWYQQILGQGPKLLIQFQNNGVVDDSQLPKDRFSAERLKGVDSTLKIQPAKLEDSAVYLCASSLGHGSGTDTQYFGPGTRLTVL.

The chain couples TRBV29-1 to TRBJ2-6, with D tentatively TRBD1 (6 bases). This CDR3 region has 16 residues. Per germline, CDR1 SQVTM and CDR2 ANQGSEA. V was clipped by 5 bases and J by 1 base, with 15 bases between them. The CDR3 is CSVQGTFFSGANVLTF. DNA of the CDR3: TGCAGCGTTCAGGGGACCTTTTTTTCTGGGGCCAACGTCCTGACTTTC.

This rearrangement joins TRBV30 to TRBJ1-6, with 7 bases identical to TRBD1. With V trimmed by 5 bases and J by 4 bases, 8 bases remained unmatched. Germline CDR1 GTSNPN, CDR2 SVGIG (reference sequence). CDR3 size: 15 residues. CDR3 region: CAWAAGTAYNSPLHF. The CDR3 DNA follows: TGTGCCTGGGCCGCAGGGACAGCGTATAATTCACCCCTCCACTTT. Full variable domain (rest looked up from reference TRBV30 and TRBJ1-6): SQTIHQWPATLVQPVGSPLSLECTVEGTSNPNLYWYRQAAGRGLQLLFYSVGIGQISSEVPQNLSASRPQDRQFILSSKKLLLSDSGFYLCAWAAGTAYNSPLHFGNGTRLTVT.

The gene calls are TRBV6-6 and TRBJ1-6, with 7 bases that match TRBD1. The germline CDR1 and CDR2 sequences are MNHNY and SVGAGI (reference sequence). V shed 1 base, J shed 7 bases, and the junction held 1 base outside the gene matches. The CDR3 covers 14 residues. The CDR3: CASSYLQGNSPLHF. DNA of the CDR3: TGTGCCAGCAGTTACTTACAGGGGAATTCACCCCTCCACTTT.

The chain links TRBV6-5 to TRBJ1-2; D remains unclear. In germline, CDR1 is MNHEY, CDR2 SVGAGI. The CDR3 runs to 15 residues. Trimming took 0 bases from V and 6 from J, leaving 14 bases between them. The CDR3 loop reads CASSYSYRSFDGYTF. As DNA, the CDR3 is TGTGCCAGCAGTTACTCGTACCGCAGCTTCGATGGCTACACCTTC.

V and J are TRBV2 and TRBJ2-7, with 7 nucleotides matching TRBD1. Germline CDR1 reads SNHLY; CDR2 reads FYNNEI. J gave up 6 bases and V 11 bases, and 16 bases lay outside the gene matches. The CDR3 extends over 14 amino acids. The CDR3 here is CARTVDRVSAEQYF. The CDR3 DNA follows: TGTGCCCGCACCGTAGACAGGGTGTCGGCCGAGCAGTACTTC.

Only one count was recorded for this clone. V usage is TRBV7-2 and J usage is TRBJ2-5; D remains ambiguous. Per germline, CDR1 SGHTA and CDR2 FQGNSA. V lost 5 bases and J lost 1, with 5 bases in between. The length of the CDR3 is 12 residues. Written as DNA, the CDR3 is TGTGCCAGCAGCAGGACCCAAGAGACCCAGTACTTC. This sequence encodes CASSRTQETQYF.

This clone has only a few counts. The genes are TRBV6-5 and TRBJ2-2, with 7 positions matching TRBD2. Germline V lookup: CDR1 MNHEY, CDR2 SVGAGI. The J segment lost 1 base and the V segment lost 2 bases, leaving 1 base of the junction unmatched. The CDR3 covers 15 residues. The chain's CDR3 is CASSYGGRNTGELFF. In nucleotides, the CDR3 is TGTGCCAGCAGTTACGGCGGGAGGAACACCGGGGAGCTGTTTTTT.

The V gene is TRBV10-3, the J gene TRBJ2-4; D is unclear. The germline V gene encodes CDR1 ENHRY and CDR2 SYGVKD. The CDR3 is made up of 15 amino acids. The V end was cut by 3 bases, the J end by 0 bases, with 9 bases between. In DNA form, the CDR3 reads TGTGCCATCAGTGATACGGGTTCAGCCAAAAACATTCAGTACTTC. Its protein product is CAISDTGSAKNIQYF.

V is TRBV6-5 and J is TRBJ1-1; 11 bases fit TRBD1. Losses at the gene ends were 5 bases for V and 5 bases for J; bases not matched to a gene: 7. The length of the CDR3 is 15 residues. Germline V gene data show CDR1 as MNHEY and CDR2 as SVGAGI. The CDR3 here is CASSTYGQGATEAFF. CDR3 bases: TGTGCCAGCAGTACTTATGGACAGGGGGCAACTGAAGCTTTCTTT.

For the CDR3, the DNA is TGTGCCAGCAGCCCAGACACTTGGACAGGGCGGAAGGAAAAACTGTTTTTT. This translates into CASSPDTWTGRKEKLFF. The chain joins TRBV7-9 to TRBJ1-4; 8 bases match TRBD1. Germline V gene sequence: CDR1 SEHNR, CDR2 FQNEAQ (reference sequence). The CDR3 has 17 amino acids. J lost 8 bases, V lost 5 bases, and 16 bases had no gene match.

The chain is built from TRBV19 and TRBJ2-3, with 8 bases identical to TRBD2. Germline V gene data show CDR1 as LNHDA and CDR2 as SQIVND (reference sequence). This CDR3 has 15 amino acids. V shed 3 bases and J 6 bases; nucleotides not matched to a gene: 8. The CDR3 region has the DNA TGTGCCAGTAGTATTAGCGGGGCCCAAGCGGATACGCAGTATTTT. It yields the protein CASSISGAQADTQYF.

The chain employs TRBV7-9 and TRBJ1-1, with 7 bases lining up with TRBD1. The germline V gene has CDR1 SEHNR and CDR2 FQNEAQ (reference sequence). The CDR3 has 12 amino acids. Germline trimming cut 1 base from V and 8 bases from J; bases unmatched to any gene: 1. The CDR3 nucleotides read TGTGCCAGCAGCTTAGAGGACAGGGAAGCTTTCTTT. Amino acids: CASSLEDREAFF.

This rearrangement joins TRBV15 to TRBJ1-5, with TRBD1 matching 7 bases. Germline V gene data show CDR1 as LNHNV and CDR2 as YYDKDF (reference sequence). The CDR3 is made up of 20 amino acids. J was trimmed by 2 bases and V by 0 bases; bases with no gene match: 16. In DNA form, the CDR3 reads TGTGCCACCAGCAGAGATTCAGTAGACAGGGCCCTTGACGGCAATCAGCCCCAGCATTTT. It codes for CATSRDSVDRALDGNQPQHF.

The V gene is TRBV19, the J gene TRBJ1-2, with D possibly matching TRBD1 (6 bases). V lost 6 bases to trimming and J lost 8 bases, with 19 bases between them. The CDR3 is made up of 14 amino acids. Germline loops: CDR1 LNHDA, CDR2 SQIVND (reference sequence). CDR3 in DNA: TGTGCCAGTAGCAATTCGCCTTCAGGGGACGGCTACACCTTC. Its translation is CASSNSPSGDGYTF.

CDR3 in amino acids: CASSLDGVGTQPQHF. The CDR3 bases are TGTGCCAGCAGCTTAGATGGGGTAGGGACTCAGCCCCAGCATTTT. This rearrangement joins TRBV7-9 to TRBJ1-5; a weak D match, TRBD1 (5 bases). In germline, CDR1 is SEHNR, CDR2 FQNEAQ (reference sequence). This CDR3 comprises 15 residues. Trimming cost V 1 base and J 6 bases, with 13 bases left between them.